Shown below are 17 T cell receptor beta chains from a single sample sequenced in a study of a mutant IDH1 vaccine in newly diagnosed glioma. Their antigens are not known. Using immunoSEQ multiplex PCR, the repertoire was profiled, and TCRdb retains in-frame clones only, with some absent. This table holds 35,000 to 45,000 clones, roughly 81% found once. Time point denoted: week 5, during vaccination. Mutant IDH1 20-mer peptide, at 300 ug, made up each vaccine dose, with topical imiquimod. The sequencing here drew on PBMCs, taken from a glioma patient whose treatment included an IDH1 peptide vaccine. These receptors all stem from a man aged 45-65 years with glioma.

V is TRBV2 and J is TRBJ1-6; D perhaps matches TRBD1 (5 bases). Germline lookup yields CDR1 SNHLY and CDR2 FYNNEI. Trimming pared 7 bases from V and 8 bases from J, leaving 15 bases between. The CDR3 is 14 amino acids. CDR3 amino acids: CASNQGAQDSPLHF. CDR3 DNA: TGTGCCAGCAACCAGGGTGCCCAGGATTCACCCCTCCACTTT.

This clone has a single count. The genes are TRBV5-4 and TRBJ1-4; no definite D call. This CDR3 has 15 residues. V was shortened by 5 bases and J by 0 bases, with 11 bases between the two germline ends. Germline V gene sequence: CDR1 SGHNT, CDR2 YYREEE (reference sequence). In DNA, the CDR3 is TGTGCCAGCAGTACGGACGGTGCAACTAATGAAAAACTGTTTTTT. Translating it yields CASSTDGATNEKLFF.

CDR3 sequence reads: CASSEGRTYEQYF. CDR3 DNA sequence: TGTGCCAGCAGTGAAGGGCGAACCTACGAGCAGTACTTC. The chain uses TRBV2 and TRBJ2-7; D is unresolved. Trimming removed 1 base at V and 2 bases at J, with 6 bases between. The CDR3 has 13 residues. Germline V gene data show CDR1 as SNHLY and CDR2 as FYNNEI. Variable domain in full (rest from reference TRBV2 and TRBJ2-7): EPEVTQTPSHQVTQMGQEVILRCVPISNHLYFYWYRQILGQKVEFLVSFYNNEISEKSEIFDDQFSVERPDGSNFTLKIRSTKLEDSAMYFCASSEGRTYEQYFGPGTRLTVT.

This sequence joins TRBV5-5 and TRBJ1-5; tentatively, D is TRBD1 (5 bases). This CDR3 is 15 amino acids long. Trimming stripped 0 bases from V and 4 bases from J, with 11 bases between. Germline V gene data show CDR1 as SGHKS and CDR2 as YYEKEE (reference sequence). CDR3 protein: CASSLDGGTNQPQHF. CDR3 nucleotides: TGTGCCAGCAGCTTGGACGGGGGGACTAATCAGCCCCAGCATTTT. The entire variable domain, with the rest obtained from reference TRBV5-5 and TRBJ1-5, is as follows: DAGVTQSPTHLIKTRGQQVTLRCSPISGHKSVSWYQQVLGQGPQFIFQYYEKEERGRGNFPDRFSARQFPNYSSELNVNALLLGDSALYLCASSLDGGTNQPQHFGDGTRLSIL.

The rearrangement uses TRBV19 and TRBJ2-2; D not certain. V gave up 1 base and J gave up 7 bases, with 7 bases separating them. Germline lookup yields CDR1 LNHDA and CDR2 SQIVND (reference sequence). CDR3 length: 13 residues. The CDR3 here is CASSIVSGGELFF. The CDR3 DNA is TGTGCCAGTAGTATAGTTTCTGGCGGGGAGCTGTTTTTT.

This clone was seen more than once but under ten times. The chain links TRBV19 to TRBJ1-5; D is uncertain. This CDR3 comprises 12 residues. Per germline, CDR1 LNHDA and CDR2 SQIVND (reference sequence). Trimming left V 7 bases short and J 2 bases short, with 6 bases between. The CDR3 region has the DNA TGTGCCAGTACGCTGGGCAATCAGCCCCAGCATTTT. Amino acids: CASTLGNQPQHF.

V and J are TRBV15 and TRBJ2-7, with D perhaps matching TRBD1 (6 bases). The CDR3 sequence is 15 residues long. The germline V gene has CDR1 LNHNV and CDR2 YYDKDF (reference sequence). V was cut by 1 base and J by 3 bases, with 13 bases left in between. The CDR3 protein is CATSRVSQGYYEQYF. The CDR3 DNA is TGTGCCACCAGCAGAGTATCACAGGGATACTACGAGCAGTACTTC.

This sequence joins TRBV4-3 and TRBJ2-5; D could derive from TRBD1 or TRBD2 (7 bases each). This CDR3 is built from 16 residues. Germline-derived CDR1 and CDR2 are LGHNA and YSLEER. V was cut by 3 bases and J by 2 bases, with 16 bases left in between. The CDR3 region has the DNA TGCGCCAGCAGCCAGGGGGGGAGACAGGGACAAGAGACCCAGTACTTC. This sequence encodes CASSQGGRQGQETQYF.

The chain uses TRBV4-3 and TRBJ1-2; D unclear. Per germline, CDR1 LGHNA and CDR2 YSLEER. CDR3 length: 14 amino acids. V lost 0 bases to trimming and J lost 3 bases, with 8 bases between them. CDR3 loop: CASSQDRRDYGYTF. CDR3 nucleotide sequence: TGCGCCAGCAGCCAAGACCGACGGGACTATGGCTACACCTTC.

This rearrangement joins TRBV7-6 to TRBJ2-3; 8 bases are a match to TRBD1. Trimming took 1 base from V and 2 from J; bases not matched to a gene: 2. Germline V gene data show CDR1 as SGHVS and CDR2 as FNYEAQ. The CDR3 has 15 amino acids. In nucleotides, the CDR3 is TGTGCCAGCAGCTTAGGGACAGGGTCCACAGATACGCAGTATTTT. This gives the protein CASSLGTGSTDTQYF.

The rearrangement uses TRBV6-1 and TRBJ1-5, with a weak D call TRBD1 (6 bases). Germline V lookup: CDR1 MNHNS, CDR2 SASEGT. Trimming shortened V by 3 bases and J by 10 bases, and 13 bases separated the two germline ends. The CDR3 has 13 residues. DNA for the CDR3: TGTGCCAGCAGTGACACCCCCGGGACACCCCAGCATTTT. This sequence encodes CASSDTPGTPQHF.

The gene calls are TRBV5-1 and TRBJ2-3; D gene unclear. Trimming left V 4 bases short and J 1 base short, with 10 bases between. The germline CDR1 and CDR2 sequences are SGHRS and YFSETQ. This CDR3 has 14 residues. CDR3 coding DNA: TGCGCCAGCAGCAGGGCCCCAGGCACAGATACGCAGTATTTT. Protein product: CASSRAPGTDTQYF.

CDR3 DNA: TGCGCCAGCAGCTCCTCACTAGCGGGAGTAACAGATACGCAGTATTTT. The encoded protein is CASSSSLAGVTDTQYF. The chain links TRBV5-1 to TRBJ2-3; 11 bases agree with TRBD2. The CDR3 length is 16 residues. Germline CDR1 is SGHRS and CDR2 is YFSETQ. Trimming at V came to 3 bases and at J to 3 bases, leaving 6 bases not matched to a gene.

The rearrangement uses TRBV6-1 and TRBJ2-2; D possibly corresponds to TRBD2 (6 bases). V was pared by 4 bases and J by 5 bases, with 26 bases between. The V gene's germline CDR1 is MNHNS and CDR2 SASEGT. This CDR3 region has 19 residues. As DNA, the CDR3 is TGTGCCAGCAGTGTGCTGGGGGAGGTCCTTCGTCTGGGTACCGGGGAGCTGTTTTTT. Its protein product is CASSVLGEVLRLGTGELFF.

V and J are TRBV5-4 and TRBJ1-5; D may be TRBD1 (5 bases). From germline, CDR1 is SGHNT and CDR2 YYREEE (reference sequence). The CDR3 runs 14 residues. Deletions cut 3 bases from V and 3 bases from J, with 10 bases between. CDR3 amino acids: CASSSYGANQPQHF. CDR3 in DNA: TGTGCCAGCAGCTCCTACGGGGCCAATCAGCCCCAGCATTTT.

The rearrangement links TRBV2 to TRBJ1-3, with a tentative D call TRBD1 (5 bases). The length of the CDR3 is 12 residues. Germline V gene sequence: CDR1 SNHLY, CDR2 FYNNEI. The V gene lost 11 bases and the J gene lost 3 bases, with 11 bases spanning the gap. CDR3 residues: CAAGGGGNTIYF. CDR3 coding DNA: TGTGCCGCCGGGGGGGGTGGAAACACCATATATTTT. The full variable domain, completed using reference TRBV2 and TRBJ1-3, is EPEVTQTPSHQVTQMGQEVILRCVPISNHLYFYWYRQILGQKVEFLVSFYNNEISEKSEIFDDQFSVERPDGSNFTLKIRSTKLEDSAMYFCAAGGGGNTIYFGEGSWLTVV.

The chain uses TRBV27 and TRBJ1-1, with a possible D match to TRBD1 (6 bases). The germline V and J ends were trimmed by 0 bases and 6 bases, with 17 bases remaining between them. Germline V gene data show CDR1 as MNHEY and CDR2 as SMNVEV (reference sequence). This CDR3 spans 16 amino acids. CDR3 region: CASSLSAGLPGAEAFF. The CDR3 DNA reads TGTGCCAGCAGTTTATCGGCGGGACTCCCAGGGGCTGAAGCTTTCTTT.